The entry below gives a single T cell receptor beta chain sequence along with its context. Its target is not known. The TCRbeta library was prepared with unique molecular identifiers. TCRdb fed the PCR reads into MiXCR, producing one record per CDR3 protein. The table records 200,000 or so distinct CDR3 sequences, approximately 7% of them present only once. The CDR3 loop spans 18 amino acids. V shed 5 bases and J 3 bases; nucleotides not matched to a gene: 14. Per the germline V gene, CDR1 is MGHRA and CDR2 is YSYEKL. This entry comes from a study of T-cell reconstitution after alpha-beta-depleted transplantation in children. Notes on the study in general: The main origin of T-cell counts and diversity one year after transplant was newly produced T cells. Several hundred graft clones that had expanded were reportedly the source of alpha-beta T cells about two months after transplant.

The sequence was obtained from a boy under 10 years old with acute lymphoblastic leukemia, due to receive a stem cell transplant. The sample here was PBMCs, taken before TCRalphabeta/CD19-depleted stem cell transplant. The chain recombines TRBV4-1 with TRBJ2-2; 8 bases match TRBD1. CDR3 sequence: CASSSEGLQGGYTGELFF. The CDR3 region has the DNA TGCGCCAGCAGCTCAGAGGGGTTACAGGGGGGTTACACCGGGGAGCTGTTTTTT.